Listed below are T cell receptor beta chains from one sample, sequenced in a study of T cells after yellow fever vaccination. One entry per CDR3 protein results from TCRdb running MiXCR on the 5' RACE reads. The sample includes about 510,000 distinct CDR3 sequences, roughly 22% of them seen just once. The material sequenced was PBMCs, taken about 20 days after the first yellow fever vaccination. Receptor source: a man between 18 and 35 years old who received the YFV17D yellow fever vaccine. The CDR3 runs from the conserved cysteine through the conserved F or W. Fields, in order: D gene, V gene, clone size, J gene, CDR3 protein, CDR3 DNA. The D gene is left open where the match is weak. The size field is filled for only some rows; it gives once, few, many or a size class.

D: TRBD1
V: TRBV4-1
size: .
J: TRBJ1-2
CDR3: CASSLSGQPNSGGYTF
DNA: TGCGCCAGCAGCCTTTCGGGACAGCCTAATTCTGGCGGCTACACCTTC

D: .
V: TRBV12-3/TRBV12-4
size: many
J: TRBJ2-5
CDR3: CASSLMTSAETQYF
DNA: TGTGCCAGCAGTTTAATGACTAGTGCAGAGACCCAGTACTTC

D: TRBD2
V: TRBV4-2
size: many
J: TRBJ2-7
CDR3: CASSQDLAGGYEQYF
DNA: TGTGCCAGCAGCCAAGATTTAGCGGGGGGCTACGAGCAGTACTTC

D: TRBD1
V: TRBV5-1
size: .
J: TRBJ2-1
CDR3: CASSLWRDREQFF
DNA: TGCGCCAGCAGCTTGTGGCGGGACAGGGAGCAGTTCTTC

D: TRBD1
V: TRBV5-6
size: few
J: TRBJ2-7
CDR3: CASSLALGTATLYEQYF
DNA: TGTGCCAGCAGCTTGGCCTTGGGGACAGCTACTCTCTACGAGCAGTACTTC

D: .
V: TRBV7-2
size: .
J: TRBJ1-1
CDR3: CASSVGTGTAGAFF
DNA: TGTGCCAGCAGCGTCGGGACCGGGACCGCGGGGGCTTTCTTT

D: TRBD2
V: TRBV28
size: many
J: TRBJ2-2
CDR3: CASSGGGTGELFF
DNA: TGTGCCAGCAGCGGGGGGGGCACCGGGGAGCTGTTTTTT

D: .
V: TRBV5-6
size: few
J: TRBJ2-7
CDR3: CASSSKRPYPSYEQYF
DNA: TGTGCCAGCAGCAGTAAACGACCCTACCCCTCCTACGAGCAGTACTTC

D: .
V: TRBV6-1
size: few
J: TRBJ2-7
CDR3: CASSPRKVYYEQYF
DNA: TGTGCCAGCAGCCCCCGGAAAGTCTACTACGAGCAGTACTTC

D: TRBD1
V: TRBV12-3/TRBV12-4
size: .
J: TRBJ1-2
CDR3: CASSWGQGAKGYTF
DNA: TGTGCCAGCAGCTGGGGACAGGGGGCGAAGGGCTACACCTTC

D: .
V: TRBV20-1
size: .
J: TRBJ1-2
CDR3: CSARSGSYGYTF
DNA: TGCAGTGCTCGTTCGGGGTCCTATGGCTACACCTTC

D: TRBD1
V: TRBV20-1
size: .
J: TRBJ2-1
CDR3: CSAPKPQTGEKFF
DNA: TGCAGTGCTCCCAAACCACAGACAGGGGAAAAGTTCTTC

D: .
V: TRBV5-1
size: .
J: TRBJ2-5
CDR3: CASSSGKGETQYF
DNA: TGCGCCAGCAGCTCAGGGAAGGGGGAGACCCAGTACTTC

D: TRBD1
V: TRBV20-1
size: .
J: TRBJ2-5
CDR3: CSASGQGGQETQYF
DNA: TGCAGTGCTAGTGGACAGGGGGGTCAAGAGACCCAGTACTTC

D: .
V: TRBV6-1
size: .
J: TRBJ2-7
CDR3: CASTPQPRGYEQYF
DNA: TGTGCCAGCACCCCTCAGCCGAGAGGCTACGAGCAGTACTTC

D: .
V: TRBV18
size: .
J: TRBJ1-1
CDR3: CASSPLAMAGGTTEAFF
DNA: TGTGCCAGCTCACCCCTTGCCATGGCAGGAGGCACTACTGAAGCTTTCTTT

D: .
V: TRBV5-4
size: few
J: TRBJ2-3
CDR3: CASSAGLTSTDTQYF
DNA: TGTGCCAGCAGCGCGGGGTTAACTAGCACAGATACGCAGTATTTT

D: .
V: TRBV4-3
size: few
J: TRBJ2-2
CDR3: CASSQDVSGRFGGIGELFF
DNA: TGCGCCAGCAGCCAAGATGTGTCTGGACGGTTTGGGGGGATAGGGGAGCTGTTTTTT

D: TRBD1
V: TRBV7-9
size: .
J: TRBJ1-2
CDR3: CASSPSGDREDYTF
DNA: TGTGCCAGCAGCCCCTCGGGGGACAGGGAGGACTACACCTTC

D: .
V: TRBV5-1
size: .
J: TRBJ2-7
CDR3: CASSNGDETSSYEQYF
DNA: TGCGCCAGCAGCAATGGTGACGAGACAAGCTCCTACGAGCAGTACTTC